This T cell receptor (beta chain) was captured by sequencing in a study of CD8+CD57+ T cells in acquired aplastic anemia. CD8+CD57+ cell expansion had been shown by flow cytometry in patients chosen for sequencing. Germline V gene lookup returns CDR1 MNHEY and CDR2 SMNVEV (reference sequence). This CDR3 region has 14 residues. The V segment lost 6 bases and the J segment 4 bases; nucleotides outside the gene matches: 7. This clonotype has more than one count but fewer than ten. Genomic DNA was employed as the template in profiling TCR beta VDJ and CDR3. TCRdb ran MiXCR on the reads and lists one entry per CDR3 protein. The sample records about 180,000 distinct CDR3 sequences, 40% to 55% being singletons.

This rearrangement joins TRBV27 to TRBJ1-1, with 8 bases matching TRBD1. The sample consisted of sorted CD4+, CD8+, or CD8+CD57+ T cells (not recorded which) from PBMCs. The receptor's source is a human donor with aplastic anemia. The CDR3 bases are TGTGCCAGCAGGCCGGACAGGGCGAGCACTGAAGCTTTCTTT. As protein: CASRPDRASTEAFF.